What follows describes a single TCR beta chain. Its antigen is unidentified. The entry originates in a study of cytomegalovirus exposure and HLA in healthy donors. Study background: Unique TCR beta sequences numbering fewer than 130 million came from around 180 million T cells in an earlier analysis. Study outcomes and limitations: From TCR beta sequences, most subjects' HLA-A and HLA-B alleles were reportedly predicted accurately. Several of the most significant clusters were apparently associated with common viral pathogens in a later analysis.

The PCR was carried out with 60 Vbeta primers and 13 Jbeta primers. Sequencing used immunoSEQ multiplex PCR; TCRdb keeps in-frame clones, though not all of them. The table shows some 150,000 clones, with about 9.1% occurring only once. The ends lost 4 bases at V and 8 bases at J; junction bases unmatched: 7. The length of the CDR3 is 15 residues. Germline lookup yields CDR1 MNHNY and CDR2 SVGAGI (reference sequence). Donors had nominal health at sampling but likely had unrecorded immune exposures. The V and J genes are TRBV6-6 and TRBJ1-6, with TRBD1 identical over 8 bases. The clonotype comes from a woman in her thirties or forties in good health and CMV-seropositive. The sequenced sample was PBMCs. The CDR3 nucleotides read TGTGCCAGCAGTTCACCGGACAGGGCTGATTCACCCCTCCACTTT. Encoded protein: CASSSPDRADSPLHF.